These 14 T cell receptor beta chains originate from one sample sequenced in a study of metastatic and nonmetastatic thyroid tumors. TCRdb re-called the PCR reads through MiXCR. The sample shows under 40,000 clones, about 15% of them seen only once. Not a single patient had been given any form of treatment at any point before undergoing thyroid surgery. The sequencing input was blood. These receptors were taken from a male donor with papillary thyroid cancer or a benign thyroid nodule (not recorded which). Some clones in this sample may be carry-over from other donors' samples.

In its sample, this clone was seen many times. The chain joins TRBV3-1 to TRBJ2-7, with a tentative D call TRBD2 (5 bases). The CDR3 contains 14 residues. From germline, CDR1 is LGHDT and CDR2 YNNKEL (reference sequence). Trimming cost V 5 bases and J 7 bases, with 18 bases left between them. CDR3 region: CASSSRTSAWEQYF. Here the CDR3 DNA reads TGTGCCAGCAGCTCTCGGACTTCAGCGTGGGAGCAGTACTTC.

This clone was recorded at least ten times. The rearrangement joins TRBV13 to TRBJ2-3, with 11 nucleotides matching TRBD1. CDR1 and CDR2 (germline): PRHDT, FYEKMQ (reference sequence). V lost 4 bases to trimming and J lost 4 bases; unmatched junction nucleotides: 10. The CDR3 length is 17 residues. This chain's CDR3 is CASSSHRRDRGADTQYF. The CDR3 region has the DNA TGTGCCAGCAGCTCCCACCGCCGGGACAGGGGGGCAGATACGCAGTATTTT.

The chain employs TRBV11-3 and TRBJ2-2; D perhaps matches TRBD2 (5 bases). From germline, CDR1 is SGHNT and CDR2 YENEEA. This CDR3 has 13 residues. The ends were cut back, 5 bases at V and 6 bases at J, with 10 bases in the middle. The CDR3 sequence is CASSDYSSGELFF. CDR3 in DNA: TGTGCCAGCAGCGACTATAGCTCCGGGGAGCTGTTTTTT.

This clone was detected many times. This rearrangement joins TRBV6-1 to TRBJ1-3; D unclear. The CDR3 loop spans 13 amino acids. Germline-derived CDR1 and CDR2 are MNHNS and SASEGT. V was trimmed by 6 bases and J by 0 bases, leaving 6 bases between them. For the CDR3, the DNA is TGTGCCAGCAGGGGAGACTCTGGAAACACCATATATTTT. Its translation: CASRGDSGNTIYF.

In its sample, this clone was seen a few times. Just one base apart from a much larger clone, this may be a read error. J is TRBJ1-4 and V is TRBV6-5; D unresolved. V lost 6 bases, J lost 4 bases, and 9 bases lay in between. Germline V gene data show CDR1 as MNHEY and CDR2 as SVGAGI. CDR3 length equals 13 residues. CDR3 residues: CASSQMINEKLFF. The CDR3 DNA sequence: TGTGCCAGCAGCCAAATGATTAATGAAAAACTGTTTTTT.

This clone was picked up a small number of times. This chain joins TRBV7-2 and TRBJ2-2; unclear D gene. Germline V lookup: CDR1 SGHTA, CDR2 FQGNSA. Trimming cost V 4 bases and J 8 bases, with 14 bases left between them. CDR3 length equals 14 residues. The CDR3 protein is CASSSKLGGGELFF. The DNA for the CDR3 is TGTGCCAGCAGCTCAAAACTTGGTGGGGGGGAGCTGTTTTTT.

This chain joins TRBV7-2 and TRBJ2-7; tentatively, D is TRBD2 (6 bases). The CDR3 runs to 13 residues. The V and J ends lost 5 bases and 6 bases respectively, with 14 bases between them. Germline CDR1 reads SGHTA; CDR2 reads FQGNSA. Written as DNA, the CDR3 is TGTGCCAGCAGCCGAGAGACTAGTCGCGAGCAGTACTTC. Translating it yields CASSRETSREQYF.

This clone was seen a few times. The CDR3 DNA reads TGTGCCAGTAGATCGGGCGGCACGGGTCAGCCCCAGCATTTT. Translation: CASRSGGTGQPQHF. J is TRBJ1-5 and V is TRBV19; no clear D. This CDR3 has 14 amino acids. Trimming cost V 6 bases and J 6 bases, with 15 bases left between them. Germline values: CDR1 LNHDA, CDR2 SQIVND (reference sequence).

This clone was counted at least ten times. This rearrangement joins TRBV13 to TRBJ2-1; the match to TRBD2 covers 12 bases. Germline CDR1 and CDR2: PRHDT and FYEKMQ (reference sequence). This CDR3 region has 16 residues. V trimming: 1 base; J trimming: 3 bases; junction bases outside the gene matches: 1. CDR3 amino acids: CASSLVLAGGYNEQFF. The CDR3 nucleotides read TGTGCCAGCAGCTTAGTACTAGCGGGAGGCTACAATGAGCAGTTCTTC.

There are many counts of this clone. This chain uses TRBV6-4 with TRBJ2-2; unclear D gene. Trimming removed 2 bases from V and 2 bases from J, with 6 bases in between. Germline V gives CDR1 MRHNA, CDR2 SNTAGT. The CDR3 contains 14 residues. The CDR3 loop is CASSDRENTGELFF. The DNA for the CDR3 is TGTGCCAGCAGTGACAGGGAAAACACCGGGGAGCTGTTTTTT.

This chain uses TRBV7-9 with TRBJ2-7; D is uncertain. V lost 1 base, J lost 7 bases, and 17 bases lay in between. The CDR3 contains 15 residues. Per the germline V gene, CDR1 is SEHNR and CDR2 is FQNEAQ (reference sequence). The CDR3 region is CASSLVSPDGKEQYF. As DNA, the CDR3 is TGTGCCAGCAGCTTAGTATCCCCGGACGGCAAGGAGCAGTACTTC.

This clone was recorded many times. The chain couples TRBV19 to TRBJ1-1; a possible D gene is TRBD1 (5 bases). The CDR3 loop spans 13 amino acids. Per the germline V gene, CDR1 is LNHDA and CDR2 is SQIVND (reference sequence). V lost 4 bases and J 1 base, leaving 7 bases between the germline ends. This chain's CDR3 is CASSTGPNTEAFF. Here the CDR3 DNA reads TGTGCCAGTAGTACAGGGCCGAACACTGAAGCTTTCTTT.

This clone has a count of ten or more. The chain is built from TRBV13 and TRBJ2-1, with TRBD1 matching over 8 bases. The CDR3 is 14 residues long. From germline, CDR1 is PRHDT and CDR2 FYEKMQ (reference sequence). V lost 3 bases to trimming and J lost 6 bases; unmatched junction nucleotides: 4. In DNA, the CDR3 is TGTGCCAGCAGCTTCAGGGGGCAAGCCAATGAGCAGTTCTTC. It codes for CASSFRGQANEQFF. Full variable domain (rest looked up from reference TRBV13 and TRBJ2-1): AAGVIQSPRHLIKEKRETATLKCYPIPRHDTVYWYQQGPGQDPQFLISFYEKMQSDKGSIPDRFSAQQFSDYHSELNMSSLELGDSALYFCASSFRGQANEQFFGPGTRLTVL.

The V and J genes are TRBV11-3 and TRBJ2-7, with TRBD1 matching 8 bases. Trimming took 0 bases from V and 6 from J; bases not matched to a gene: 7. The CDR3 has 15 residues. Germline values: CDR1 SGHNT, CDR2 YENEEA. Written as DNA, the CDR3 is TGTGCCAGCAGCTTAGAGGCAGGGGGCGAAGCCGAGCAGTACTTC. Translation: CASSLEAGGEAEQYF.